The present T cell receptor beta chain was sequenced within a study of regulatory T cells in long-lasting Graves disease. Sample time point: newly diagnosed GD, antithyroid drugs for less than 3 months. Construction of the TCR library relied on RNA isolated from PBMCs. As for this clonotype: This CDR3 fails to terminate in the conserved phenylalanine or tryptophan, so it likely reflects a read error. No DNA is shown, since the ends of the CDR3 on it are uncertain; the CDR3 is the one TCRdb lists.

TCR beta libraries were built with iRepertoire HTBI primers and Arm-PCR of CDR3 regions. MiXCR, run by TCRdb on the multiplex PCR reads, gives a single entry per CDR3 protein. The table lists roughly 500,000 distinct CDR3 sequences, about 13% of them singletons. The CDR3 sequence runs 15 residues, both termini included. Germline V gives CDR1 SGHNT, CDR2 YENEEA. This sample also appeared in a second study, on T cells in Graves' hyperthyroidism and ophthalmopathy.

The J gene is TRBJ2-7, the V gene TRBV11-3; the table's D call, TRBD2, has no DNA check behind it. The TCR sequence derives from a man aged 25 to 40 with Graves disease. The sequencing used peripheral blood mononuclear cells (PBMCs), collected at new diagnosis, from a patient treated with antithyroid drugs. The CDR3 loop is CASSLVRFETSDLSA.